This T cell receptor (beta chain) was obtained from a study of early T cells in non-severe SARS-CoV-2 infection. Per the germline V gene, CDR1 is ENHRY and CDR2 is SYGVKD. V gave up 3 bases and J gave up 2 bases, with 16 bases separating them. This CDR3 comprises 16 residues. Using its own MiXCR run on the 5' RACE reads, TCRdb lists one record per CDR3 protein. The sample consists of roughly 52,000 distinct CDR3 sequences, around 6.6% of them appearing once. This clonotype has at least ten counts. The receptor was derived from an adult who was a healthcare worker with PCR-confirmed SARS-CoV-2 infection or an uninfected control (not recorded which). Sequenced here: whole blood, sampled at baseline. The chain uses TRBV10-3 and TRBJ1-1, with D possibly being TRBD1 (5 bases). Written as DNA, the CDR3 is TGTGCCATCAGTGATACCGGGACGGGGAGAAACACTGAAGCTTTCTTT. Its translation is CAISDTGTGRNTEAFF.